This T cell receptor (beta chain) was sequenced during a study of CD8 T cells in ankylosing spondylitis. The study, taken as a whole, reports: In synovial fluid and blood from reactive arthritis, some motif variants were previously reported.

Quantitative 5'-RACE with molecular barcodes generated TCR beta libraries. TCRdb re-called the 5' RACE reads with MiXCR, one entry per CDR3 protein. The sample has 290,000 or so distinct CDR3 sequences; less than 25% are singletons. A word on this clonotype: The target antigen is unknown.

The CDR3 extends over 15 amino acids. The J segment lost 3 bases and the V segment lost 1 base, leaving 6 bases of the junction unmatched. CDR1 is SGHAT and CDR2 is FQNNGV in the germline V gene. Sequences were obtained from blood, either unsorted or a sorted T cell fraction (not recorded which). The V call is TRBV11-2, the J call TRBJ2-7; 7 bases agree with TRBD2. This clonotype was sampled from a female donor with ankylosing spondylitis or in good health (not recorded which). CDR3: CASSLVGGDHYEQYF. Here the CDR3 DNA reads TGTGCCAGCAGCTTAGTTGGGGGGGACCACTACGAGCAGTACTTC.